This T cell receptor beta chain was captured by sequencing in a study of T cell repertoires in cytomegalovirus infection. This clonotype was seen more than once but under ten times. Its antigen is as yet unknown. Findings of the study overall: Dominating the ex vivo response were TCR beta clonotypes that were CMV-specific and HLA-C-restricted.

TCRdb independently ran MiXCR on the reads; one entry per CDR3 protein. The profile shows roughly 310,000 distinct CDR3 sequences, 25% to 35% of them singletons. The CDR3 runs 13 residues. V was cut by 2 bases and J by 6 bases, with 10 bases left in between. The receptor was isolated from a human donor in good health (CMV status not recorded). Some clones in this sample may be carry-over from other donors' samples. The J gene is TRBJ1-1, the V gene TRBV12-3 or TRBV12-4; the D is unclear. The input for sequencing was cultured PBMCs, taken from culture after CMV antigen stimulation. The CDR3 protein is CASSLSGPPEAFF. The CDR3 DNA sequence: TGTGCCAGCAGTTTAAGTGGGCCCCCTGAAGCTTTCTTT.